Listed below are T cell receptor beta chains from one sample, sequenced in a study of cytomegalovirus exposure and HLA in healthy donors. Only in-frame clones appear in the TCRdb table, and some are missing; sequencing was by immunoSEQ multiplex PCR. The sample lists tens of thousands of clones, around 81% occurring once. The material sequenced was PBMCs. Receptors were obtained from a man aged 18 to 35 in good health and CMV-seropositive. The CDR3 runs from the conserved cysteine through the conserved F or W. A D gene is named only where the DNA matches it firmly. Clone sizes are given selectively: once, few, many, or a class where the clone is expanded.

J gene | clone size | D gene | V gene | CDR3 DNA | CDR3 protein
TRBJ2-1 | NA | TRBD2 | TRBV15 | TGTGCCACCAGCAGATCGACTAGCGTCCATGAGCAGTTCTTC | CATSRSTSVHEQFF
TRBJ2-3 | NA | TRBD2 | TRBV5-1 | TGCGCCAGCAGCCGAGGTAGCGGGAGGGCCGCAGATACGCAGTATTTT | CASSRGSGRAADTQYF
TRBJ1-5 | NA | TRBD1 | TRBV6-1 | TGTGCCAGCAGCGCTACAGGGGAGAGCAATCAGCCCCAGCATTTT | CASSATGESNQPQHF
TRBJ1-5 | NA | TRBD1 | TRBV12-5 | TGTGCTAGTGGTTCCGCCGATGGGACAGGGGGTTCCAATCAGCCCCAGCATTTT | CASGSADGTGGSNQPQHF
TRBJ2-7 | NA | NA | TRBV15 | TGTGCCACCAGCAGAGATATTCGGCAGGGCTACGAGCAGTACTTC | CATSRDIRQGYEQYF
TRBJ1-1 | once | NA | TRBV25-1 | TGTGCCAGCAGTGAACCAGGGGCCATGAACACTGAAGCTTTCTTT | CASSEPGAMNTEAFF
TRBJ1-4 | few | NA | TRBV14 | TGTGCCAGCAGCCAAGATCTACCCGGGAGGGGAGAAAAACTGTTTTTT | CASSQDLPGRGEKLFF
TRBJ1-1 | once | NA | TRBV12-5 | TGTGCTAGTGCTCGGTACACTGAAGCTTTCTTT | CASARYTEAFF
TRBJ2-7 | once | TRBD2 | TRBV7-8 | TGTGCCAGCAGCTTAGATCTCCCACTAGCGGGAGTCGAGCAGTACTTC | CASSLDLPLAGVEQYF
TRBJ2-2 | NA | NA | TRBV5-1 | TGCGCCAGCAGCTTGATGCGAACCGGGGAGCTGTTTTTT | CASSLMRTGELFF
TRBJ1-1 | once | TRBD1 | TRBV5-1 | TGCGCCAGCAGCTTGGACAGGGGGAACACTGAAGCTTTCTTT | CASSLDRGNTEAFF
TRBJ2-2 | few | NA | TRBV21-1 | TGTGCCAGCAGCAAAGGCCCAGCAGCGGGACTCACCGGGGAGCTGTTTTTT | CASSKGPAAGLTGELFF
TRBJ2-3 | NA | TRBD1 | TRBV10-3 | TGTGCCATCACTCAACCGGGACAGGGATATGATACGCAGTATTTT | CAITQPGQGYDTQYF
TRBJ2-7 | few | TRBD2 | TRBV7-3 | TGTGCCAGCAGCTCGACTAGCTCGTCCGAGCAGTACTTC | CASSSTSSSEQYF
TRBJ2-7 | NA | TRBD2 | TRBV2 | TGTGCCAGCAGTTCGAGGACTAGCGGGACCTACGAGCAGTACTTC | CASSSRTSGTYEQYF
TRBJ1-3 | NA | NA | TRBV27 | TGTGCCAGCAGTTTAGGGCAGGCTGGAAACACCATATATTTT | CASSLGQAGNTIYF
TRBJ2-7 | NA | NA | TRBV9 | TGTGCCAGCAGCGTAGGGGGGGGCACCTACGAGCAGTACTTC | CASSVGGGTYEQYF
TRBJ1-5 | NA | TRBD1 | TRBV28 | TGTGCCAGCAGGGGGACAGACGGTTATCAGCCCCAGCATTTT | CASRGTDGYQPQHF
TRBJ2-7 | NA | NA | TRBV4-1 | TGCGCCAGCAGCCAAGGCTCCGCGCGGGGAGACCTACTCGAGCAGTACTTC | CASSQGSARGDLLEQYF
TRBJ2-5 | NA | TRBD2 | TRBV4-1 | TGCGCCAGCAGCACAGGGACTAGCGGAGAGACCCAGTACTTC | CASSTGTSGETQYF
TRBJ1-2 | NA | TRBD1 | TRBV28 | TGTGCCAGCAGGCCAGGGGGCGCTTACTATGGCTACACCTTC | CASRPGGAYYGYTF
TRBJ1-2 | NA | TRBD1 | TRBV28 | TGTGCCAGCAGTCTTATCGGACAGGGGGAAGATGGCTACACCTTC | CASSLIGQGEDGYTF
TRBJ1-2 | NA | NA | TRBV4-1 | TGCGCCAGCAGCCAAGAAACTAGAGGCAGCTATGGCTACACCTTC | CASSQETRGSYGYTF
TRBJ1-5 | NA | TRBD1 | TRBV7-6 | TGTGCCAGCAGCGCTGGGACAGGCAATCAGCCCCAGCATTTT | CASSAGTGNQPQHF
TRBJ2-1 | few | TRBD1 | TRBV5-1 | TGCGCCAGCAGCATTGGACAGGGGGATCCCCTTAGCTCCTACAATGAGCAGTTCTTC | CASSIGQGDPLSSYNEQFF
TRBJ2-7 | few | NA | TRBV5-5 | TGTGCCAGCGCAACGGGGGCCTACGAGCAGTACTTC | CASATGAYEQYF
TRBJ2-1 | NA | NA | TRBV11-2 | TGTGCCAGCAGCTTAGACTACCTCAATGAGCAGTTCTTC | CASSLDYLNEQFF
TRBJ1-2 | NA | NA | TRBV28 | TGTGCCAGCAATAAAGGACTCGACGGCTACACCTTC | CASNKGLDGYTF
TRBJ2-7 | NA | NA | TRBV15 | TGTGCCACCAGCTTCAGGAAGTACGAGCAGTACTTC | CATSFRKYEQYF
TRBJ2-1 | NA | TRBD2 | TRBV10-3 | TGTGCCATCAGTGAGCTGGGACTAGCGGGAGCCTCAGGAGGGCAGTTCTTC | CAISELGLAGASGGQFF
TRBJ2-1 | NA | TRBD2 | TRBV7-2 | TGTGCCAGCAGCTATTGGACTAGCGGGAGCGATGAGCAGTTCTTC | CASSYWTSGSDEQFF
TRBJ1-4 | NA | NA | TRBV28 | TGTGCCAGCCGGCAAAGGGGAACTAATGAAAAACTGTTTTTT | CASRQRGTNEKLFF
TRBJ1-2 | NA | NA | TRBV4-1 | TGCGCCAGCAGCCAAGATCCCGGTGCAGGGAATAGGCGGGGCTACACCTTC | CASSQDPGAGNRRGYTF
TRBJ1-1 | few | NA | TRBV7-3 | TGTGCCAGCAGCTCTACTCCGAACACTGAAGCTTTCTTT | CASSSTPNTEAFF
TRBJ2-3 | NA | NA | TRBV10-1 | TGCGCCAGCAGTGAGCTTGCCAGGGGACCAGATACGCAGTATTTT | CASSELARGPDTQYF
TRBJ1-5 | NA | TRBD1 | TRBV27 | TGTGCCAGCAGTATGGACAGGGGAATTAGCCCCCAGCATTTT | CASSMDRGISPQHF
TRBJ2-1 | NA | NA | TRBV4-2 | TGTGCCAGCAGCCAAGAAACTTGGGCGGGAAACAATGAGCAGTTCTTC | CASSQETWAGNNEQFF
TRBJ1-1 | NA | NA | TRBV6-1 | TGTGCCACAAGATCGGGGGGCGCGACTGAAGCTTTCTTT | CATRSGGATEAFF
TRBJ2-7 | NA | NA | TRBV6-5 | TGTGCCAGCAGACAAATTCGGGGGGCGGCGCGCGAGCAGTACTTC | CASRQIRGAAREQYF
TRBJ1-5 | NA | NA | TRBV11-2 | TGTGCCAGCAGCCCTATGGGAGTCAATCAGCCCCAGCATTTT | CASSPMGVNQPQHF
TRBJ2-7 | once | TRBD1 | TRBV11-2 | TGTGCCAGCAGCCAATCTACAGGGGGCTACGAGCAGTACTTC | CASSQSTGGYEQYF
TRBJ2-5 | NA | NA | TRBV6-1 | TGTGCCAGCAGTGAGGACACCCCACGCGAGACCCAGTACTTC | CASSEDTPRETQYF
TRBJ2-3 | few | NA | TRBV9 | TGTGCCAGCAGCGTATTTAGACGGGGAACAGATACGCAGTATTTT | CASSVFRRGTDTQYF
TRBJ2-3 | NA | TRBD2 | TRBV9 | TGTGCCAGCAGCGTCACTAGCGGGAGCACAGATACGCAGTATTTT | CASSVTSGSTDTQYF
TRBJ2-1 | NA | NA | TRBV7-8 | TGTGCCAGCAGCTTTCAAGCACGTCTCAGCGGCTACAATGAGCAGTTCTTC | CASSFQARLSGYNEQFF
TRBJ1-3 | few | NA | TRBV28 | TGTGCCAGCAGCCCCCCCGGGACAAAAATGGGAAACACCATATATTTT | CASSPPGTKMGNTIYF
TRBJ2-1 | NA | NA | TRBV9 | TGTGCCAGCAGCGTTTACGGGAGTCAGGATGAGCAGTTCTTC | CASSVYGSQDEQFF